These 24 T cell receptor beta chains share one sample of origin, sequenced in a study of CD8 T cells in ankylosing spondylitis. Broader study findings: Seemingly distinctive of ankylosing spondylitis blood was a TCR beta motif formed by eight highly homologous variants.

TCRdb processed the 5' RACE reads anew with MiXCR; each CDR3 protein has one entry. The profile shows around 430,000 distinct CDR3 sequences, roughly 15% of them singletons. These receptors' antigens are unknown. The sequencing sample was made of blood, either unsorted or a sorted T cell fraction (not recorded which). The receptor set was obtained from a male donor with ankylosing spondylitis.

The sample holds a few counts of this clonotype. The chain carries TRBV18 and TRBJ2-1; a weak D match, TRBD1 (6 bases). Germline loops: CDR1 KGHSH, CDR2 LQKENI. Trimming removed 2 bases at V and 0 bases at J, with 8 bases between. The CDR3 is made up of 15 amino acids. CDR3 sequence (DNA): TGTGCCAGCTCACCAAACAGGGCCTCCTACAATGAGCAGTTCTTC. Translating it yields CASSPNRASYNEQFF.

This clonotype was recorded a few times. The V and J genes are TRBV20-1 and TRBJ2-7; D call uncertain. Germline V gene sequence: CDR1 DFQATT, CDR2 SNEGSKA (reference sequence). This CDR3 spans 15 amino acids. Trimming stripped 0 bases from V and 0 bases from J, with 12 bases between. The CDR3 region is CSARDSRLSSYEQYF. The DNA for the CDR3 is TGCAGTGCTAGAGATTCTCGGCTTAGCTCCTACGAGCAGTACTTC.

There are a few counts of this clonotype. The chain has TRBV7-2 and TRBJ2-2, with TRBD1 matching over 9 bases. CDR3 length equals 15 residues. V lost 7 bases, J lost 8 bases, and 11 bases stayed unmatched. Germline CDR1 SGHTA, CDR2 FQGNSA. CDR3 sequence: CASNQGHRGLGELFF. For the CDR3, the DNA is TGTGCCAGCAACCAGGGTCACAGGGGGCTTGGGGAGCTGTTTTTT. Combining the CDR3 with reference TRBV7-2 and TRBJ2-2 gives the whole variable domain GAGVSQSPSNKVTEKGKDVELRCDPISGHTALYWYRQSLGQGLEFLIYFQGNSAPDKSGLPSDRFSAERTGGSVSTLTIQRTQQEDSAVYLCASNQGHRGLGELFFGEGSRLTVL.

This clonotype occurred a few times. J is TRBJ2-5 and V is TRBV10-3; the D is unclear. Germline V gene data show CDR1 as ENHRY and CDR2 as SYGVKD. This CDR3 is 13 amino acids long. V shed 11 bases and J shed 1 base, with 14 bases lying between them. In DNA form, the CDR3 reads TGTGCCGCCCGAGGACCGCCCCAAGAGACCCAGTACTTC. It translates to CAARGPPQETQYF.

This clonotype was seen ten or more times. The gene calls are TRBV7-9 and TRBJ2-2; TRBD2 matches 8 bases. Looked up from germline, CDR1 is SEHNR and CDR2 is FQNEAQ (reference sequence). V lost 7 bases, J lost 3 bases, and 10 bases stayed unmatched. The CDR3 extends over 16 amino acids. As DNA, the CDR3 is TGTGCCAGCACCCGCGGAACGGGACTAGACACCGGGGAGCTGTTTTTT. Residues: CASTRGTGLDTGELFF.

The chain recombines TRBV3-1 with TRBJ1-5; weak D call: TRBD1 (5 bases). There are 14 residues in the CDR3. V was cut by 4 bases and J by 4 bases, with 11 bases left in between. Germline CDR1 and CDR2: LGHDT and YNNKEL (reference sequence). The CDR3 region has the DNA TGTGCCAGCAGCCGCCGGGGCACGAATCAGCCCCAGCATTTT. It encodes CASSRRGTNQPQHF.

The chain links TRBV5-1 to TRBJ2-7; the match to TRBD2 covers 8 bases. The CDR3 is 14 residues long. Germline assignment: CDR1 SGHRS and CDR2 YFSETQ. V shed 6 bases, J shed 5 bases, and the junction held 10 bases outside the gene matches. CDR3 in DNA: TGCGCCAGCAACAGCGGGAGAGTCAGCGACGAGCAGTACTTC. This translates into CASNSGRVSDEQYF.

The sample holds a few counts of this clonotype. This sequence joins TRBV15 and TRBJ1-2; tentatively, D is TRBD1 (5 bases). This CDR3 has 14 residues. The V end was cut by 5 bases, the J end by 3 bases, with 13 bases between. Germline assignment: CDR1 LNHNV and CDR2 YYDKDF (reference sequence). The CDR3 region is CATSFSGGDYGYTF. The CDR3, as DNA: TGTGCCACCAGCTTCTCGGGAGGGGACTATGGCTACACCTTC.

J is TRBJ2-7 and V is TRBV4-2; 11 bases are shared with TRBD2. Trimming took 5 bases from V and 6 from J; bases not matched to a gene: 12. Germline V gives CDR1 LGHNA, CDR2 YNFKEQ. The CDR3 runs to 16 residues. The CDR3 reads CASSTGTSGTTGEQYF. CDR3 bases: TGTGCCAGCAGCACCGGGACTAGCGGAACGACAGGCGAGCAGTACTTC.

The chain joins TRBV9 to TRBJ2-3, with 7 bases lining up with TRBD2. The germline V gene encodes CDR1 SGDLS and CDR2 YYNGEE. J lost 0 bases, V lost 0 bases, and 7 bases had no gene match. The CDR3 runs 17 residues. The CDR3 DNA is TGTGCCAGCAGCGTAGGGGGAGGGGCCCCTAGCACAGATACGCAGTATTTT. Protein sequence: CASSVGGGAPSTDTQYF. The full variable domain, in which reference TRBV9 and TRBJ2-3 provide the parts outside the CDR3, is DSGVTQTPKHLITATGQRVTLRCSPRSGDLSVYWYQQSLDQGLQFLIQYYNGEERAKGNILERFSAQQFPDLHSELNLSSLELGDSALYFCASSVGGGAPSTDTQYFGPGTRLTVL.

The sample holds a few counts of this clonotype. This chain links TRBV15 with TRBJ2-1; TRBD2 is a possible D gene (5 bases). This CDR3 comprises 15 residues. In germline, CDR1 is LNHNV, CDR2 YYDKDF (reference sequence). With 0 bases removed from V and 4 bases from J, the gap between germline ends came to 10 bases. The CDR3: CATSRDLLGYNEQFF. The CDR3 DNA follows: TGTGCCACCAGCAGAGATCTACTAGGTTACAATGAGCAGTTCTTC.

This clonotype was seen many times. The V and J genes are TRBV11-2 and TRBJ2-5; no firm D call. Germline-derived CDR1 and CDR2 are SGHAT and FQNNGV. CDR3 length equals 15 residues. The germline V and J ends were trimmed by 4 bases and 1 base, with 13 bases remaining between them. The chain's CDR3 is CASSSPGPAQETQYF. DNA for the CDR3: TGTGCCAGCAGCTCCCCCGGACCGGCCCAAGAGACCCAGTACTTC.

This clonotype was observed at least ten times. The chain links TRBV3-1 to TRBJ2-7, with 8 bases fitting TRBD1. The V gene end was trimmed by 1 base and the J gene end by 6 bases; junction bases not matched to a gene: 8. CDR1 and CDR2 from the germline V gene are LGHDT and YNNKEL (reference sequence). The CDR3 has 15 amino acids. In nucleotides, the CDR3 is TGTGCCAGCAGCCAAGGGACAGGGCGAGGGAGCGAGCAGTACTTC. Amino acid sequence: CASSQGTGRGSEQYF.

J is TRBJ2-5 and V is TRBV18; TRBD1 matches 7 bases. With V trimmed by 2 bases and J by 3 bases, 3 bases remained unmatched. CDR1 is KGHSH, CDR2 LQKENI, per germline. CDR3 size: 14 residues. The CDR3 region is CASSPLQGKETQYF. In DNA, the CDR3 is TGTGCCAGCTCACCATTACAGGGGAAAGAGACCCAGTACTTC.

The chain couples TRBV5-6 to TRBJ2-3, with D perhaps TRBD1 or TRBD2 (6 bases each). The ends were cut back, 7 bases at V and 0 bases at J, with 24 bases in the middle. Germline CDR1 SGHDT, CDR2 YYEEEE. CDR3 length: 18 amino acids. The CDR3 DNA follows: TGTGCCAGCTCGTTACCGGGGGCGCGGCTACCTAGCACAGATACGCAGTATTTT. The encoded protein is CASSLPGARLPSTDTQYF.

The table lists this clonotype with a few counts. The chain combines TRBV20-1 with TRBJ2-1; TRBD2 matches 7 bases. V gave up 6 bases and J gave up 6 bases; unmatched junction bases: 8. CDR3 length: 13 amino acids. The germline gives CDR1 DFQATT, CDR2 SNEGSKA (reference sequence). CDR3 in amino acids: CSAGGGLSNEQFF. As DNA, the CDR3 is TGCAGTGCAGGCGGGGGACTATCCAATGAGCAGTTCTTC.

The rearrangement links TRBV5-1 to TRBJ2-5; TRBD1 matches 7 bases. CDR1 and CDR2 (germline): SGHRS, YFSETQ. V shed 3 bases, J shed 3 bases, and the junction held 2 bases outside the gene matches. This CDR3 has 13 residues. The CDR3 here is CASSWGQKETQYF. CDR3 in DNA: TGCGCCAGCAGCTGGGGACAGAAAGAGACCCAGTACTTC.

The sample holds a few counts of this clonotype. V gene TRBV14 combines with J gene TRBJ2-1; D may be TRBD2 (5 bases). The CDR3 is 15 amino acids. The V and J ends lost 4 bases and 4 bases respectively, with 14 bases between them. From germline, CDR1 is SGHDN and CDR2 FVKESK. The CDR3 spells CASSPRGSPYNEQFF. CDR3 DNA sequence: TGTGCCAGCAGCCCCCGGGGAAGCCCTTACAATGAGCAGTTCTTC.

This clonotype appeared many times. This chain connects TRBV10-3 to TRBJ1-6; possible D gene TRBD1, 6 bases. V lost 6 bases to trimming and J lost 8 bases, with 17 bases between them. This CDR3 contains 15 residues. Germline loops: CDR1 ENHRY, CDR2 SYGVKD. CDR3: CAISTTGLKDSPLHF. In DNA, the CDR3 is TGTGCCATCAGCACGACAGGCTTGAAAGATTCACCCCTCCACTTT.

There are a few counts of this clonotype. V is TRBV6-6 and J is TRBJ2-3, with TRBD1 matching over 8 bases. The CDR3 has 13 residues. Germline V gene lookup returns CDR1 MNHNY and CDR2 SVGAGI (reference sequence). V was clipped by 5 bases and J by 5 bases; unmatched bases: 3. CDR3 loop: CASSMDRVDTQYF. The CDR3 DNA is TGTGCCAGCAGTATGGACAGGGTAGATACGCAGTATTTT.

The chain has TRBV20-1 and TRBJ1-2, with 7 bases that match TRBD1. Germline values: CDR1 DFQATT, CDR2 SNEGSKA (reference sequence). This CDR3 has 13 amino acids. With V trimmed by 3 bases and J by 5 bases, 6 bases remained unmatched. The CDR3 nucleotides read TGCAGTGCTAGCCTCAGGGGGGGATATGGCTACACCTTC. Its translation: CSASLRGGYGYTF.

V usage is TRBV29-1 and J usage is TRBJ1-5; possible D gene TRBD1, 6 bases. Trimming pared 7 bases from V and 1 base from J, leaving 17 bases between. This CDR3 contains 15 residues. Germline values: CDR1 SQVTM, CDR2 ANQGSEA. CDR3 coding DNA: TGCAGCGCCGGAGGATACAGGGTGAGCAATCAGCCCCAGCATTTT. This encodes CSAGGYRVSNQPQHF.

The gene calls are TRBV30 and TRBJ2-5; 8 bases match TRBD2. The CDR3 spans 13 residues. Germline CDR1 is GTSNPN and CDR2 is SVGIG (reference sequence). Trimming at V came to 0 bases and at J to 5 bases, leaving 2 bases not matched to a gene. CDR3 coding DNA: TGTGCCTGGAGTGTCAGGACTAGCGAGACCCAGTACTTC. This translates into CAWSVRTSETQYF.

This clonotype has a handful of counts. The rearrangement uses TRBV20-1 and TRBJ2-7; 11 nucleotides match TRBD2. Germline lookup yields CDR1 DFQATT and CDR2 SNEGSKA (reference sequence). J was trimmed by 5 bases and V by 0 bases; bases with no gene match: 9. This CDR3 has 16 amino acids. The CDR3 region has the DNA TGCAGTGCTAGAGATCCAACTAGCGGGAGTTTGGACGAGCAGTACTTC. Protein product: CSARDPTSGSLDEQYF.